These 3 T cell receptor beta chains came from one sample sequenced in a study of cytomegalovirus exposure and HLA in healthy donors. In the PCR, 60 Vbeta and 13 Jbeta primers were used. TCRdb's table, derived via immunoSEQ multiplex PCR, lists solely in-frame clones and lacks some. The data contain about 190,000 clones, around 86% of them seen just once; the ten biggest clones take up about a tenth. Sequenced sample: PBMCs. Every receptor here comes from a woman aged 50 to 60 in good health and CMV-seropositive.

This chain joins TRBV29-1 and TRBJ2-1; maybe TRBD2 (6 bases). Per germline, CDR1 SQVTM and CDR2 ANQGSEA. The V gene lost 0 bases and the J gene lost 3 bases, with 15 bases spanning the gap. The CDR3 length is 16 residues. As DNA, the CDR3 is TGCAGCGTTGAAGATCGGGGGTCGGGGAGCTACAATGAGCAGTTCTTC. This codes for CSVEDRGSGSYNEQFF.

The gene calls are TRBV19 and TRBJ1-5, with 8 bases matching TRBD1. This CDR3 has 17 residues. The J segment lost 0 bases and the V segment lost 6 bases, leaving 10 bases of the junction unmatched. Germline CDR1 LNHDA, CDR2 SQIVND (reference sequence). This chain's CDR3 is CASSANTGGGSNQPQHF. In DNA, the CDR3 is TGTGCCAGTAGCGCGAACACAGGGGGAGGTAGCAATCAGCCCCAGCATTTT. Full variable domain (outside the CDR3, taken from reference TRBV19 and TRBJ1-5): DGGITQSPKYLFRKEGQNVTLSCEQNLNHDAMYWYRQDPGQGLRLIYYSQIVNDFQKGDIAEGYSVSREKKESFPLTVTSAQKNPTAFYLCASSANTGGGSNQPQHFGDGTRLSIL.

V gene TRBV19 combines with J gene TRBJ1-4; tentatively, D is TRBD1 (6 bases). From germline, CDR1 is LNHDA and CDR2 SQIVND (reference sequence). The CDR3 loop spans 15 amino acids. The V gene lost 5 bases and the J gene lost 7 bases, with 17 bases spanning the gap. The CDR3 bases are TGTGCCAGTAGTCCGCACAGGGAGCGCAGTGAAAAACTGTTTTTT. The encoded protein is CASSPHRERSEKLFF.